The sequence of this T cell receptor (beta chain) was determined in a study of cytomegalovirus exposure and HLA in healthy donors. Overall study findings and caveats: The authors enumerated under 200 TCR beta chains as linked to cytomegalovirus.

Sequenced by immunoSEQ multiplex PCR; TCRdb stores in-frame clones only, minus some. The data show 300,000 to 350,000 clones, with 88% seen just once and roughly 0.96% held by the top ten. This clone appeared a few times. The antigen remains unidentified. This CDR3 region has 14 residues. Germline V gene data show CDR1 as LNHDA and CDR2 as SQIVND (reference sequence). V lost 3 bases and J lost 9, with 12 bases in between. This clonotype was sampled from a man in his thirties or forties in good health and CMV-seronegative. Sequencing input: PBMCs. The V gene is TRBV19, the J gene TRBJ1-6, with a possible D match to TRBD1 (5 bases). DNA for the CDR3: TGTGCCAGTAGTATCGGGCAGGGCGGTTCACCCCTCCACTTT. This encodes CASSIGQGGSPLHF.